The rows below give T cell receptor beta chains drawn from one sample of a study of shared clonotypes between healthy human individuals. Sequenced by immunoSEQ multiplex PCR; TCRdb stores in-frame clones only, minus some. The sample carries fewer than 1.8 million clones, approximately 98.5% recorded once. The material sequenced was naive CD4+ T cells sorted from blood. The receptors derive from a man aged 25 to 40 in good health. Each CDR3 is given with its conserved first and last residue. The D gene is left open where the match is weak. Where a row states a size, it is once, few, many or the class of an expanded clone; other rows omit it.

V gene	CDR3 length	D gene	clone size	J gene	CDR3 protein	CDR3 DNA
TRBV28	17	TRBD2	.	TRBJ2-7	CASSLDFWRESTYEQYF	TGTGCCAGCAGTTTAGATTTTTGGCGGGAGAGCACCTACGAGCAGTACTTC
TRBV5-4	15	TRBD2	.	TRBJ2-7	CASSGSGVVSGEQYF	TGTGCCAGCAGCGGGAGCGGGGTAGTATCGGGAGAGCAGTACTTC
TRBV7-2	16	TRBD2	.	TRBJ2-1	CASSLVGTSGNNEQFF	TGTGCCAGCAGCTTAGTGGGGACTAGCGGGAACAATGAGCAGTTCTTC
TRBV14	15	.	.	TRBJ1-2	CASSQDIPGWAGYTF	TGTGCCAGCAGCCAAGATATTCCAGGGTGGGCTGGCTACACCTTC
TRBV29-1	15	TRBD1	.	TRBJ2-1	CSVGPGQGYYNEQFF	TGCAGCGTCGGTCCGGGACAGGGATACTACAATGAGCAGTTCTTC
TRBV7-2	18	TRBD2	once	TRBJ2-1	CASSLVGTSLTSYNEQFF	TGTGCCAGCAGCTTAGTAGGGACTAGTCTTACCTCCTACAATGAGCAGTTCTTC
TRBV11-2	15	TRBD1	.	TRBJ2-7	CASSLEGTGFDEQYF	TGTGCCAGCAGCTTAGAGGGGACAGGGTTTGACGAGCAGTACTTC
TRBV19	15	.	.	TRBJ1-5	CASSIPRLAVKPQHF	TGTGCCAGTAGTATCCCCAGGTTGGCGGTAAAGCCCCAGCATTTT
TRBV4-3	15	.	.	TRBJ1-4	CASSQGPATNEKLFF	TGCGCCAGCAGCCAAGGACCCGCAACTAATGAAAAACTGTTTTTT
TRBV27	16	TRBD2	.	TRBJ2-3	CASSLRLAGGTDTQYF	TGTGCCAGCAGTCTCAGACTAGCGGGAGGCACAGATACGCAGTATTTT
TRBV5-4	15	TRBD2	.	TRBJ2-7	CASSLAGGNSYEQYF	TGTGCCAGCAGCTTGGCGGGGGGGAACTCCTACGAGCAGTACTTC
TRBV29-1	14	.	.	TRBJ1-1	CSVEVGAWGTEAFF	TGCAGCGTTGAAGTAGGGGCTTGGGGCACTGAAGCTTTCTTT
TRBV19	14	.	.	TRBJ2-2	CASKTGQRVGELFF	TGTGCCAGTAAGACGGGGCAACGGGTGGGGGAGCTGTTTTTT
TRBV7-8	20	TRBD1	.	TRBJ2-1	CASSLIFAGTESRSYNEQFF	TGTGCCAGCAGCTTAATTTTTGCCGGGACAGAGAGTAGGTCCTACAATGAGCAGTTCTTC
TRBV5-1	13	.	.	TRBJ2-3	CASSPPSTDTQYF	TGCGCCAGCAGCCCCCCCTCCACAGATACGCAGTATTTT
TRBV11-3	14	.	.	TRBJ1-1	CASRSGQTNTEAFF	TGTGCCAGCAGGTCTGGACAGACGAACACTGAAGCTTTCTTT
TRBV7-8	16	.	.	TRBJ2-7	CASSAREGGYSYEQYF	TGTGCCAGCAGCGCCCGAGAGGGCGGCTACTCCTACGAGCAGTACTTC
TRBV2	13	.	.	TRBJ1-5	CASRTGLNQPQHF	TGTGCCAGCAGGACGGGACTCAATCAGCCCCAGCATTTT
TRBV10-3	12	TRBD1	.	TRBJ1-1	CAISDRTEEAFF	TGTGCCATTTCGGACAGGACGGAAGAAGCTTTCTTT
TRBV19	13	TRBD2	once	TRBJ2-1	CASSIGTGGEQFF	TGTGCCAGTAGTATCGGAACGGGGGGTGAGCAGTTCTTC
TRBV5-1	13	.	.	TRBJ2-7	CASSDLQVNEQYF	TGCGCCAGCAGCGATTTACAGGTGAACGAGCAGTACTTC
TRBV29-1	14	.	.	TRBJ1-1	CSVARVVGNTEAFF	TGCAGCGTCGCTAGGGTCGTTGGGAACACTGAAGCTTTCTTT
TRBV28	12	.	once	TRBJ1-2	CASSGQGFGYTF	TGTGCCAGCAGTGGTCAGGGATTTGGCTACACCTTC
TRBV9	19	TRBD2	.	TRBJ2-2	CASSVRGLAGTPNTGELFF	TGTGCCAGCAGCGTTCGCGGACTAGCGGGAACCCCGAACACCGGGGAGCTGTTTTTT
TRBV5-4	15	.	.	TRBJ1-1	CASRGGGIPNTEAFF	TGTGCCAGCAGAGGGGGGGGGATCCCGAACACTGAAGCTTTCTTT
TRBV18	14	TRBD2	.	TRBJ2-7	CASSPTSGSAEQYF	TGTGCCAGCTCACCGACTAGCGGGAGTGCCGAGCAGTACTTC
TRBV30	12	.	.	TRBJ1-1	CAWTPDLTEAFF	TGTGCCTGGACTCCGGACCTCACTGAAGCTTTCTTT
TRBV5-5	15	TRBD2	.	TRBJ2-2	CASSLIAGVVGELFF	TGTGCCAGCAGCTTGATAGCGGGAGTTGTCGGGGAGCTGTTTTTT
TRBV10-1	14	TRBD2	.	TRBJ2-1	CATAEGLAANEQFF	TGCGCCACGGCGGAGGGACTAGCCGCCAATGAGCAGTTCTTC
TRBV30	16	.	.	TRBJ2-6	CAWNRDSISGANVLTF	TGTGCCTGGAACAGGGACTCCATCTCTGGGGCCAACGTCCTGACTTTC
TRBV18	15	.	.	TRBJ2-7	CASSPPGLPQGEQYF	TGTGCCAGCTCACCACCGGGCCTGCCCCAGGGGGAGCAGTACTTC
TRBV7-6	15	TRBD1	.	TRBJ2-3	CASSLTGKFTDTQYF	TGTGCCAGCAGCTTGACAGGGAAGTTCACAGATACGCAGTATTTT
TRBV25-1	13	TRBD1	.	TRBJ2-2	CASRGQGAGELFF	TGTGCCAGCCGGGGACAGGGGGCGGGGGAGCTGTTTTTT
TRBV13	14	.	.	TRBJ2-7	CASSFSLLSWEQYF	TGTGCCAGCAGCTTTTCCCTTTTATCGTGGGAGCAGTACTTC
TRBV5-1	12	.	.	TRBJ1-1	CASSEPGSEAFF	TGCGCCAGCAGCGAACCAGGGTCTGAAGCTTTCTTT
TRBV11-2	17	.	.	TRBJ2-7	CASSPVPRDGPNYEQYF	TGTGCCAGCAGCCCGGTCCCCAGAGACGGTCCCAACTACGAGCAGTACTTC
TRBV5-1	15	TRBD2	.	TRBJ2-1	CASSSSGSGYNEQFF	TGCGCCAGCAGCTCTAGCGGGAGTGGCTACAATGAGCAGTTCTTC
TRBV5-1	15	TRBD2	.	TRBJ2-1	CASSITSGFYNEQFF	TGCGCCAGCAGCATTACTAGCGGGTTCTACAATGAGCAGTTCTTC
TRBV27	13	.	.	TRBJ1-2	CASSKNQAGGYTF	TGTGCCAGCAGCAAGAACCAGGCGGGGGGCTACACCTTC
TRBV7-2	17	TRBD1	once	TRBJ2-2	CASSSRGGQGRVGELFF	TGTGCCAGCAGCTCCCGGGGCGGACAGGGGAGGGTCGGGGAGCTGTTTTTT
TRBV18	15	.	.	TRBJ2-7	CASSPLAGNSYEQYF	TGTGCCAGCTCACCATTGGCGGGAAATTCCTACGAGCAGTACTTC
TRBV7-2	14	.	once	TRBJ1-5	CASRVRMGSQPQHF	TGTGCCAGCAGGGTGAGGATGGGGAGCCAGCCCCAGCATTTT
TRBV11-2	16	.	.	TRBJ2-1	CASRQTQGPRGNEQFF	TGTGCCAGCAGGCAAACTCAGGGGCCCCGGGGCAATGAGCAGTTCTTC
TRBV18	19	TRBD2	.	TRBJ2-3	CASSRRLALTSSGTDTQYF	TGTGCCAGCTCACGCAGACTAGCGCTCACTTCAAGCGGCACAGATACGCAGTATTTT
TRBV5-5	18	.	.	TRBJ2-3	CASSFDPPGAVVTDTQYF	TGTGCCAGCAGCTTTGACCCCCCCGGGGCGGTAGTCACGGATACGCAGTATTTT
TRBV5-1	14	.	.	TRBJ2-7	CASSPGPSSYEQYF	TGCGCCAGCAGCCCGGGACCTAGCTCCTACGAGCAGTACTTC
TRBV21-1	18	.	.	TRBJ2-2	CASSRNRTQGENTGELFF	TGTGCCAGCAGCAGAAACCGTACACAGGGGGAGAACACCGGGGAGCTGTTTTTT
TRBV10-3	12	.	.	TRBJ2-5	CAIRGVEETQYF	TGTGCCATCAGAGGAGTGGAGGAGACCCAGTACTTC
TRBV2	15	.	.	TRBJ2-7	CASSEGGVRDYEQYF	TGTGCCAGCAGTGAAGGGGGGGTACGAGACTACGAGCAGTACTTC
TRBV29-1	11	.	.	TRBJ1-3	CSMQSGNTIYF	TGCAGCATGCAATCTGGAAACACCATATATTTT
TRBV28	13	TRBD1	.	TRBJ1-5	CASRGQATQPQHF	TGTGCCAGCAGAGGACAGGCCACCCAGCCCCAGCATTTT
TRBV5-1	13	.	.	TRBJ1-3	CASSPEGRNTIYF	TGCGCCAGCAGCCCCGAAGGGAGAAACACCATATATTTT
TRBV14	13	.	.	TRBJ1-2	CASSQDRSGGYTF	TGTGCCAGCAGCCAAGATCGGTCAGGAGGCTACACCTTC
TRBV5-1	15	.	.	TRBJ1-2	CASSLVGLGNYGYTF	TGCGCCAGCAGCTTGGTCGGTTTAGGGAACTATGGCTACACCTTC
TRBV10-3	14	.	.	TRBJ2-5	CAISGTALKETQYF	TGTGCCATCAGTGGGACGGCCCTAAAAGAGACCCAGTACTTC
TRBV6-5	15	.	.	TRBJ2-1	CASSYLAGPKNEQFF	TGTGCCAGCAGTTACTTGGCGGGTCCTAAGAATGAGCAGTTCTTC
TRBV19	16	.	.	TRBJ1-5	CASSIEKDYSNQPQHF	TGTGCCAGTAGTATAGAGAAGGATTATAGCAATCAGCCCCAGCATTTT